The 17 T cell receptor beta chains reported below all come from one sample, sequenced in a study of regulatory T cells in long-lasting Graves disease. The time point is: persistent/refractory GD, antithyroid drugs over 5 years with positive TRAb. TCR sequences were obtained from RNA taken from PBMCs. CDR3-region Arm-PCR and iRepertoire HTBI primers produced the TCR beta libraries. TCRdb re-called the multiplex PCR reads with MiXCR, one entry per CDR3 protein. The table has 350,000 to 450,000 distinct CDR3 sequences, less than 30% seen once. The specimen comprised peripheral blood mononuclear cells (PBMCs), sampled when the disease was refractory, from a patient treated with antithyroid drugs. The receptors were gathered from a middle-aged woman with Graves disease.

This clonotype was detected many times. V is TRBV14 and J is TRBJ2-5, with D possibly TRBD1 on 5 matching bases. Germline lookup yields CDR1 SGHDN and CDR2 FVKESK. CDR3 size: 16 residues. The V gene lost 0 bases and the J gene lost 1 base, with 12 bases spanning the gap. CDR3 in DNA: TGTGCCAGCAGCCAAGATTGGGTTAGGGGCCAAGAGACCCAGTACTTC. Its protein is CASSQDWVRGQETQYF. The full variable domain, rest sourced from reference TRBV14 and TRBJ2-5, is EAGVTQFPSHSVIEKGQTVTLRCDPISGHDNLYWYRRVMGKEIKFLLHFVKESKQDESGMPNNRFLAERTGGTYSTLKVQPAELEDSGVYFCASSQDWVRGQETQYFGPGTRLLVL.

CDR3 residues: CASSPLLAGLFTGELFF. In DNA form, the CDR3 reads TGTGCCAGCAGCCCTCTACTAGCGGGACTATTCACCGGGGAGCTGTTTTTT. V usage is TRBV6-2 or TRBV6-3 and J usage is TRBJ2-2; 10 bases agree with TRBD2. Germline-derived CDR1 and CDR2 are MNHEY and SVGEGT. Losses at the gene ends were 6 bases for V and 4 bases for J; bases not matched to a gene: 11. CDR3 length: 17 residues.

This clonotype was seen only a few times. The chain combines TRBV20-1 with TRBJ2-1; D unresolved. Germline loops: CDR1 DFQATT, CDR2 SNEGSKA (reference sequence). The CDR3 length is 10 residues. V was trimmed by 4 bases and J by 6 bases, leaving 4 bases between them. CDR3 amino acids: CSATINEQFF. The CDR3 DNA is TGCAGTGCTACTATCAATGAGCAGTTCTTC.

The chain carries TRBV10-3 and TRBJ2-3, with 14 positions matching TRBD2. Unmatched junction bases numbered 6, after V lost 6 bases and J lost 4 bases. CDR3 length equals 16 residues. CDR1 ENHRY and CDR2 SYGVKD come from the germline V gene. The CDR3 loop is CAIRTGTSGSADTQYF. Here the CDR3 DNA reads TGTGCCATCAGGACCGGGACTAGCGGGAGTGCAGATACGCAGTATTTT.

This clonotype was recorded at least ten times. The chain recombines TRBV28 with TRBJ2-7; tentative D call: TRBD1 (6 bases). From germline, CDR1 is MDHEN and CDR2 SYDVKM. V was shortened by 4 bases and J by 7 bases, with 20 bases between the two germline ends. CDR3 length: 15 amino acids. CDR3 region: CASSSRGQGIGEQYF. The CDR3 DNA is TGTGCCAGCAGTTCCCGCGGGCAGGGGATAGGGGAGCAGTACTTC.

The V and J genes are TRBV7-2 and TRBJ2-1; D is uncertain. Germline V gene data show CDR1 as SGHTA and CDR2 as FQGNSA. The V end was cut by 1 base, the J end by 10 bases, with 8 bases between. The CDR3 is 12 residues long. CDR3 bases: TGTGCCAGCAGCTTAGTTTTTCCCGAGCAGTTCTTC. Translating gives CASSLVFPEQFF.

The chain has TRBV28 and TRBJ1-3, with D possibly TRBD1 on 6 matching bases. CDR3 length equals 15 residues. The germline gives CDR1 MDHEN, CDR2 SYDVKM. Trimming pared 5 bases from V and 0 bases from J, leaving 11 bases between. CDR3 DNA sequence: TGTGCCAGCAGTCTCGGACAGAACTCTGGAAACACCATATATTTT. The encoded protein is CASSLGQNSGNTIYF.

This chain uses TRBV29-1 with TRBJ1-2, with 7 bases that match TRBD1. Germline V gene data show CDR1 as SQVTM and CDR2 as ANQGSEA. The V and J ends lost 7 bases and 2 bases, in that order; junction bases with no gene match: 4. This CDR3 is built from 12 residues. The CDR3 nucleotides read TGCAGCGCCCTGACAGGGAACTATGGCTACACCTTC. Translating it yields CSALTGNYGYTF.

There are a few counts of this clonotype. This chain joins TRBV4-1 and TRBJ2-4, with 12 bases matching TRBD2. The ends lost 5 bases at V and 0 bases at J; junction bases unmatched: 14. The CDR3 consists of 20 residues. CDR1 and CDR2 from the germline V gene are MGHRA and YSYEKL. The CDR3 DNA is TGCGCCAGCAGCTCGGTCCTCGGACTAGCGGGAATATTAGCCAAAAACATTCAGTACTTC. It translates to CASSSVLGLAGILAKNIQYF.

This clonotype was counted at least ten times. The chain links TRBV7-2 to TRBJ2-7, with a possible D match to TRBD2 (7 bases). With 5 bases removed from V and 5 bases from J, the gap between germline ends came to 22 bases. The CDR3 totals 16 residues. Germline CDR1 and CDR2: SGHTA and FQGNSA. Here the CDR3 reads CASSRPGGAGAHEQYF. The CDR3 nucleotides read TGTGCCAGCAGCCGTCCTGGTGGGGCGGGGGCTCACGAGCAGTACTTC.

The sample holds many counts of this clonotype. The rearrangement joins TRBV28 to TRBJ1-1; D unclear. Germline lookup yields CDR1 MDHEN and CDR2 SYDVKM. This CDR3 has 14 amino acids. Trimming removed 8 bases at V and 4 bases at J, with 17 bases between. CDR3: CASLPGSVFTEAFF. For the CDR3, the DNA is TGTGCCAGCCTTCCAGGCTCTGTTTTCACTGAAGCTTTCTTT.

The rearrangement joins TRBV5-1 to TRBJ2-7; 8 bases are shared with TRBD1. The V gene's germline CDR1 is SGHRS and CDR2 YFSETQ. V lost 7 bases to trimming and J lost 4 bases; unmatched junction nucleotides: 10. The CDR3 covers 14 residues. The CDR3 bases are TGCGCCAGCGGCTCCGGGACAGGACCGTACGAGCAGTACTTC. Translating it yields CASGSGTGPYEQYF.

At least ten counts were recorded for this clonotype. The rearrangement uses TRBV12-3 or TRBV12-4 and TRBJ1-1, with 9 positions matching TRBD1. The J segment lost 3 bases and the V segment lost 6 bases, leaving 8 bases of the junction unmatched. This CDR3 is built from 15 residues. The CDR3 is CASRATGGTDTEAFF. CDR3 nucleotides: TGTGCCAGCAGAGCGACAGGGGGGACAGACACTGAAGCTTTCTTT.

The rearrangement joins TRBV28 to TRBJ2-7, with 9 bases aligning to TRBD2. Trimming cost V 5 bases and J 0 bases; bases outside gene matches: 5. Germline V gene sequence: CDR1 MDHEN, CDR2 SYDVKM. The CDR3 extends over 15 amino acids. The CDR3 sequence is CASSTSTSGSYEQYF. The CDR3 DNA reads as TGTGCCAGCAGTACCTCGACTAGCGGCTCCTACGAGCAGTACTTC. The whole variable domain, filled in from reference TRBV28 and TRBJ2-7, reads DVKVTQSSRYLVKRTGEKVFLECVQDMDHENMFWYRQDPGLGLRLIYFSYDVKMKEKGDIPEGYSVSREKKERFSLILESASTNQTSMYLCASSTSTSGSYEQYFGPGTRLTVT.

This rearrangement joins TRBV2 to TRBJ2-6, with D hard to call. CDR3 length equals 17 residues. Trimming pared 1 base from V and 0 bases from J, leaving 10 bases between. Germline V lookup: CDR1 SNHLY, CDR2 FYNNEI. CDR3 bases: TGTGCCAGCAGTGAAGGTACATTTAGCTCTGGGGCCAACGTCCTGACTTTC. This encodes CASSEGTFSSGANVLTF.

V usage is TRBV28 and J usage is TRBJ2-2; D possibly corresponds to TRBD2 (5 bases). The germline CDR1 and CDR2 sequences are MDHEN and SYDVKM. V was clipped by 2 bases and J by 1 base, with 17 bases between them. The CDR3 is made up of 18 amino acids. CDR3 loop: CASSLDKFLAENTGELFF. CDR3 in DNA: TGTGCCAGCAGTTTAGATAAGTTTCTAGCAGAGAACACCGGGGAGCTGTTTTTT.

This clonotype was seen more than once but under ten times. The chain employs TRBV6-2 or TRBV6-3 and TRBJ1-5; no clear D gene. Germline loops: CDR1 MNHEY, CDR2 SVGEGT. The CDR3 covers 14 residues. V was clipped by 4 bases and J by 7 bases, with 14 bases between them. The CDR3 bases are TGTGCCAGCAGTTTACCTACTGGTGGACAGCCCCAGCATTTT. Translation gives CASSLPTGGQPQHF.